Listed below are T cell receptor beta chains from one sample, sequenced in a study of EBV T-cell therapy then PD-1 blockade in nasopharyngeal carcinoma. No antigen has been identified for these receptors. Some clones are missing from TCRdb's copy, which holds only in-frame ones; the method was immunoSEQ multiplex PCR. The sample records around 20,000 clones, around four fifths being singletons. Sequenced here: CD8+ T cells from blood, sampled at roughly day 250 from a patient whose treatment included autologous EBV-specific T cells and nivolumab. The receptors stem from a man aged 40-49 years with nasopharyngeal carcinoma. The CDR3 runs from the conserved cysteine through the conserved F or W. D genes are given only for firm matches. Size is stated for part of the rows, as once, few or many counts, or as a class when the clone is expanded.

TRBJ2-5 | TRBV7-3 | - | - | TGTGCCAGCAGCCTAGGCGGTAGCGGTAGGGAGACCCAGTACTTC | CASSLGGSGRETQYF
TRBJ1-2 | TRBV9 | - | once | TGTGCCAGCAGCGTAGCTACGACAGACTATGGCTACACCTTC | CASSVATTDYGYTF
TRBJ2-1 | TRBV27 | TRBD2 | - | TGTGCCAGCAGTATCCACCTAGCGGGGTACAATGAGCAGTTCTTC | CASSIHLAGYNEQFF
TRBJ1-1 | TRBV15 | - | once | TGTGCCACCAGCAGAGTAATGGCGAGAGAAGCTTTCTTT | CATSRVMAREAFF
TRBJ1-1 | TRBV5-6 | TRBD1 | - | TGTGCCAGCAGCTTTTACGGGACAGGCGGCACTGAAGCTTTCTTT | CASSFYGTGGTEAFF
TRBJ1-2 | TRBV15 | - | few | TGTGCCACCAGCAGAGTAGGGCAGGCCATCTATGGCTACACCTTC | CATSRVGQAIYGYTF
TRBJ1-1 | TRBV27 | - | - | TGTGCCACCGTAGGACAGGAAGCTTTCTTT | CATVGQEAFF
TRBJ2-7 | TRBV5-1 | TRBD1 | - | TGCGCCAGCAGCCTGGACAGGGTATTCTACGAGCAGTACTTC | CASSLDRVFYEQYF
TRBJ1-6 | TRBV5-1 | - | - | TGCGCCAGCAGCGTATCTCCGGGACAAGCCGCCCGGGGCCTCCACTTT | CASSVSPGQAARGLHF
TRBJ2-7 | TRBV7-8 | - | - | TGTGCCAGCAGCGTCTCGGGACGGCCCTCCGAGCAGTACTTC | CASSVSGRPSEQYF
TRBJ2-7 | TRBV10-2 | - | - | TGCGCCAGCAGTGACCGGGAAGGTTTCTCCTACGAGCAGTACTTC | CASSDREGFSYEQYF
TRBJ2-1 | TRBV2 | TRBD2 | few | TGTGCCAGCAGTCAAAGCGGGGGCATGATCAATGAGCAGTTCTTC | CASSQSGGMINEQFF
TRBJ2-7 | TRBV6-2/TRBV6-3 | TRBD1 | - | TGTGCCAGCAGTTTCAGGACAGGTCGGGACGAGCAGTACTTC | CASSFRTGRDEQYF
TRBJ1-2 | TRBV7-9 | - | - | TGTGCCAGCAGCCTCGGAGGCGGCTACACCTTC | CASSLGGGYTF
TRBJ2-4 | TRBV6-1 | - | - | TGTGCCAGCAGTGAATGGGGCATAGCCAAAAACATTCAGTACTTC | CASSEWGIAKNIQYF
TRBJ2-1 | TRBV4-3 | - | - | TGCGCCAGCAGCCCGACCTCCTCCTACAATGAGCAGTTCTTC | CASSPTSSYNEQFF
TRBJ1-4 | TRBV9 | - | - | TGTGCCAGCAGCGCAGGCCAGACAAACAATGGGGAAAAACTGTTTTTT | CASSAGQTNNGEKLFF
TRBJ2-1 | TRBV28 | - | - | TGTGCCAGCAGTTCCCCCCCGGGTGAGCAGTTCTTC | CASSSPPGEQFF
TRBJ1-1 | TRBV9 | - | - | TGTGCCAGCAGCGCGGAGGGGTTCGGGACTGAAGCTTTCTTT | CASSAEGFGTEAFF
TRBJ2-7 | TRBV19 | - | - | TGTGCCAGTAGTAACCCGGGTCCAGGCTACTACGAGCAGTACTTC | CASSNPGPGYYEQYF
TRBJ1-5 | TRBV11-1 | - | - | TGTGCCAGCAGCTTTAATGGCTATCAGCCCCAGCATTTT | CASSFNGYQPQHF
TRBJ2-5 | TRBV3-1/TRBV3-2 | - | - | TGTGCCAGCAGCCAATTACCGGGACCCAAACTGGAGACCCAGTACTTC | CASSQLPGPKLETQYF
TRBJ2-7 | TRBV16 | - | - | TGTGCCAGCAGCCAACCAGGGAATTCCTACGAGCAGTACTTC | CASSQPGNSYEQYF